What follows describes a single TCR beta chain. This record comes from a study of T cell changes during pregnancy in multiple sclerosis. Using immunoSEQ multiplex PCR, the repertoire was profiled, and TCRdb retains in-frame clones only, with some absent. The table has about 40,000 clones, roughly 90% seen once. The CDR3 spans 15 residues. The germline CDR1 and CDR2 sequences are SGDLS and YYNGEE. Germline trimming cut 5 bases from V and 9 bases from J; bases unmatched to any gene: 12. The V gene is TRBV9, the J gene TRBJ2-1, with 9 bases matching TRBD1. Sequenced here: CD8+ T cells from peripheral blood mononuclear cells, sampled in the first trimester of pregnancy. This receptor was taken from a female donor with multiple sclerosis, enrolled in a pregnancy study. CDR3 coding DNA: TGTGCCAGCAGTGCGCCCGGGACAGGGTTCTCTGAGCAGTTCTTC. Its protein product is CASSAPGTGFSEQFF.